This T cell receptor beta chain was recorded in a study of blood T cell repertoires in COVID-19. Across the whole study: Acute-phase and convalescent COVID-19 samples originated in the United States, Italy and Spain. From T cells, B-cell-depleted T cells, or PBMCs came the material, which was cDNA or gDNA.

Germline assignment: CDR1 SQVTM and CDR2 ANQGSEA. V was trimmed by 2 bases and J by 1 base, leaving 5 bases between them. The CDR3 contains 12 residues. As processed by the authors: Amplified reference gene primers provided the basis for estimating nucleated cell counts. The data were produced by immunoSEQ multiplex PCR, yet TCRdb's version contains in-frame clones alone and is incomplete. The D gene and trimming were derived from the DNA, and the V and J assignments and clone size from that table. The repertoire holds some 58,000 clones, about nine tenths seen once, with approximately 6.2% in the top ten.

Sequenced material: peripheral blood. The TCR comes from a man between 40 and 49 years old with acute or convalescent COVID-19. The chain uses TRBV29-1 and TRBJ1-1; D is ambiguous. This chain's CDR3 is CSVERGNTEAFF. In DNA, the CDR3 is TGCAGCGTTGAACGGGGGAACACTGAAGCTTTCTTT.